What follows are 6 T cell receptor beta chains derived from one specimen sequenced in a study of response to subunit inactivated influenza vaccine. From the RT-PCR reads, TCRdb called clonotypes with MiXCR, one entry per CDR3 protein. Among 700,000 to 800,000 distinct CDR3 sequences listed, around a sixth were seen once. Here the sequenced sample was PBMCs from blood, taken around 5 days after vaccination. These receptors came from a man aged 45-65 years who received an inactivated influenza vaccine.

The V and J genes are TRBV13 and TRBJ2-2; 10 positions agree with TRBD1. The CDR3 has 16 residues. Germline trimming cut 5 bases from V and 5 bases from J; bases unmatched to any gene: 8. Germline V gene sequence: CDR1 PRHDT, CDR2 FYEKMQ (reference sequence). The CDR3 protein is CASSMTGGLSTGELFF. CDR3 DNA: TGTGCCAGCAGCATGACAGGGGGCTTGTCTACCGGGGAGCTGTTTTTT.

V and J are TRBV11-2 and TRBJ2-2, with TRBD2 matching over 11 bases. This CDR3 region has 18 residues. Germline values: CDR1 SGHAT, CDR2 FQNNGV. J gave up 0 bases and V 1 base, and 4 bases lay outside the gene matches. The CDR3 is CASSLGGTSGTNTGELFF. The CDR3 DNA follows: TGTGCCAGCAGCTTAGGCGGGACTAGCGGAACGAACACCGGGGAGCTGTTTTTT.

This rearrangement joins TRBV7-6 to TRBJ1-6; 9 nucleotides align to TRBD1. From germline, CDR1 is SGHVS and CDR2 FNYEAQ. This CDR3 has 14 amino acids. After removal of 5 bases from V and 9 bases from J, the junction contained 5 bases not matched to a gene. Here the CDR3 reads CASSPDRGGSPLHF. The CDR3 DNA is TGTGCCAGCAGCCCGGACAGGGGTGGTTCACCCCTCCACTTT. Filled out from reference TRBV7-6 and TRBJ1-6, the complete variable domain reads GAGVSQSPRYKVTKRGQDVALRCDPISGHVSLYWYRQALGQGPEFLTYFNYEAQQDKSGLPNDRFSAERPEGSISTLTIQRTEQRDSAMYRCASSPDRGGSPLHFGNGTRLTVT.

CDR3 DNA sequence: TGTGCCACCAGCAGGGCTTCGAGCACCGGGGAGCTGTTTTTT. Protein product: CATSRASSTGELFF. This chain connects TRBV15 to TRBJ2-2; D is unclear. The CDR3 length is 14 residues. Trimming cost V 3 bases and J 4 bases, with 9 bases left between them. The germline V gene encodes CDR1 LNHNV and CDR2 YYDKDF (reference sequence).

This clonotype was observed once. V and J are TRBV27 and TRBJ1-4; 7 nucleotides align to TRBD1. Germline CDR1 and CDR2: MNHEY and SMNVEV (reference sequence). The ends lost 0 bases at V and 8 bases at J; junction bases unmatched: 9. The CDR3 length is 16 residues. The CDR3 nucleotides are TGTGCCAGCAGTTTATCCGACAGGGCCAAAGAGGAAAAACTGTTTTTT. Translation gives CASSLSDRAKEEKLFF.

There are many counts of this clonotype. The chain recombines TRBV4-1 with TRBJ2-5; a possible D gene is TRBD2 (6 bases). The germline V and J ends were trimmed by 1 base and 3 bases, with 9 bases remaining between them. Germline assignment: CDR1 MGHRA and CDR2 YSYEKL. The CDR3 extends over 14 amino acids. The chain's CDR3 is CASSQVGGEETQYF. The CDR3 coding sequence is TGCGCCAGCAGCCAAGTCGGGGGTGAAGAGACCCAGTACTTC.